This is a list of T cell receptor beta chains from one sample in a study of cytomegalovirus exposure and HLA in healthy donors. TCRdb's table, derived via immunoSEQ multiplex PCR, lists solely in-frame clones and lacks some. The sample holds about 180,000 clones; around 84% are singletons and the top ten take more than 0.95%. The sequencing sample was made of PBMCs. These receptors came from a girl between 2 and 10 years old in good health and CMV-seropositive. Each CDR3 is given without its conserved first and last residue.

TRBV7-3,TRBJ2-2,ASSFSGTSGRAGSTGELF
TRBV2,TRBJ2-1,ASSSPGLGRGGTYNEQF
TRBV6-6,TRBJ1-1,ASTEGGQLHSTEAF
TRBV25-1,TRBJ1-5,ASSERGQPQH
TRBV28,TRBJ2-3,ASSRPGGGIGTDTQY
TRBV2,TRBJ2-3,ASKSGTLGTDTQY
TRBV4-1,TRBJ2-7,ASSQSPGDGQY
TRBV4-1,TRBJ2-5,ASSQPPAGGRETQY
TRBV9,TRBJ2-1,ASSVAAGSYNEQF
TRBV25-1,TRBJ2-3,ASSGGLGLDTQY
TRBV5-5,TRBJ2-1,ASSLDSAINEQF
TRBV6-1,TRBJ1-1,ASSWTGVNTEAF
TRBV5-1,TRBJ1-6,ASSPRHISYNSPLH
TRBV9,TRBJ2-5,ASSVVSGSLETQY
TRBV20-1,TRBJ1-2,SARGRGGYT